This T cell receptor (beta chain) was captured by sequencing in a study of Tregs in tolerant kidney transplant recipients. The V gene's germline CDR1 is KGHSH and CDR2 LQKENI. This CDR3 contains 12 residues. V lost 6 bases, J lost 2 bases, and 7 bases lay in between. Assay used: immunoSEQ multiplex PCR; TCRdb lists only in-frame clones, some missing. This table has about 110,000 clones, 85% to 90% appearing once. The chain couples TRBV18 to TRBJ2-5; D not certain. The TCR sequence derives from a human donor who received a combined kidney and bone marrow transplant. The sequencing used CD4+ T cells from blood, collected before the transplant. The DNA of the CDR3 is TGTGCCAGCTCCCCCACACAAGAGACCCAGTACTTC. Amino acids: CASSPTQETQYF.